Below are 28 T cell receptor beta chains sequenced from a single sample in a study of T cell changes during pregnancy in multiple sclerosis. Here immunoSEQ multiplex PCR was the method, and the copy in TCRdb shows in-frame clones only, minus some. This table holds about 68,000 clones, 91% found once. The sample here was peripheral blood, taken in the first trimester of pregnancy. The receptors were sampled from a female donor with multiple sclerosis, enrolled in a pregnancy study.

V and J are TRBV19 and TRBJ2-2; possible D gene TRBD2, 5 bases. Germline V gene lookup returns CDR1 LNHDA and CDR2 SQIVND (reference sequence). This CDR3 is built from 12 residues. Trimming stripped 5 bases from V and 6 bases from J, with 7 bases between. CDR3 in amino acids: CASSEGAGELFF. Written as DNA, the CDR3 is TGTGCCAGTAGTGAGGGCGCCGGGGAGCTGTTTTTT.

V usage is TRBV7-9 and J usage is TRBJ1-1; 7 nucleotides align to TRBD1. CDR3 length: 13 amino acids. J gave up 4 bases and V 6 bases, and 5 bases lay outside the gene matches. Per germline, CDR1 SEHNR and CDR2 FQNEAQ (reference sequence). CDR3: CASRRGLGTEAFF. CDR3 nucleotide sequence: TGTGCCAGCAGGAGGGGGCTCGGCACTGAAGCTTTCTTT. The full variable domain, rest sourced from reference TRBV7-9 and TRBJ1-1, is DTGVSQNPRHKITKRGQNVTFRCDPISEHNRLYWYRQTLGQGPEFLTYFQNEAQLEKSRLLSDRFSAERPKGSFSTLEIQRTEQGDSAMYLCASRRGLGTEAFFGQGTRLTVV.

This rearrangement joins TRBV5-1 to TRBJ1-4; TRBD1 might be the D (5 bases). Trimming removed 0 bases at V and 5 bases at J, with 11 bases between. The CDR3 consists of 15 residues. Germline CDR1 is SGHRS and CDR2 is YFSETQ. This CDR3 reads CASSLGGGTNEKLFF. CDR3 DNA sequence: TGCGCCAGCAGCTTGGGCGGGGGAACGAATGAAAAACTGTTTTTT. Filled out from reference TRBV5-1 and TRBJ1-4, the complete variable domain reads KAGVTQTPRYLIKTRGQQVTLSCSPISGHRSVSWYQQTPGQGLQFLFEYFSETQRNKGNFPGRFSGRQFSNSRSEMNVSTLELGDSALYLCASSLGGGTNEKLFFGSGTQLSVL.

The chain combines TRBV14 with TRBJ2-1; 8 bases fit TRBD2. Germline CDR1 reads SGHDN; CDR2 reads FVKESK. The J segment lost 5 bases and the V segment lost 2 bases, leaving 8 bases of the junction unmatched. The length of the CDR3 is 16 residues. CDR3 in amino acids: CASSQHSGGVNNEQFF. CDR3 coding DNA: TGTGCCAGCAGCCAACATTCGGGAGGGGTCAACAATGAGCAGTTCTTC.

V usage is TRBV2 and J usage is TRBJ2-3; tentatively, D is TRBD1 (7 bases). The CDR3 length is 15 residues. Germline V gene data show CDR1 as SNHLY and CDR2 as FYNNEI. The V gene lost 3 bases and the J gene lost 4 bases, with 14 bases spanning the gap. CDR3 sequence: CASSDDGGGPDTQYF. The CDR3, as DNA: TGTGCCAGCAGTGATGATGGAGGGGGCCCAGATACGCAGTATTTT.

The chain couples TRBV30 to TRBJ2-1, with 9 bases aligning to TRBD1. The CDR3 extends over 18 amino acids. J lost 2 bases, V lost 3 bases, and 14 bases had no gene match. Looked up from germline, CDR1 is GTSNPN and CDR2 is SVGIG (reference sequence). CDR3 region: CAWRKRNRGQWAYNEQFF. In DNA, the CDR3 is TGTGCCTGGAGAAAGAGGAACAGGGGGCAGTGGGCCTACAATGAGCAGTTCTTC.

V and J are TRBV7-2 and TRBJ2-1; TRBD1 might be the D (6 bases). Germline CDR1 is SGHTA and CDR2 is FQGNSA. This CDR3 has 15 residues. V was pared by 3 bases and J by 3 bases, with 12 bases between. The CDR3 DNA reads as TGTGCCAGCAGCTTTTGGCAGGGGATCTACAATGAGCAGTTCTTC. As protein: CASSFWQGIYNEQFF.

The rearrangement links TRBV6-1 to TRBJ1-1; TRBD1 is a possible D gene (6 bases). V lost 8 bases, J lost 0 bases, and 13 bases lay in between. The CDR3 totals 14 residues. The germline gives CDR1 MNHNS, CDR2 SASEGT. The CDR3 here is CASAGTLMNTEAFF. CDR3 nucleotide sequence: TGTGCCAGCGCCGGGACACTCATGAACACTGAAGCTTTCTTT.

The rearrangement joins TRBV6-6 to TRBJ2-7; D is perhaps TRBD2 (5 bases). From germline, CDR1 is MNHNY and CDR2 SVGAGI (reference sequence). Trimming removed 8 bases at V and 2 bases at J, with 10 bases between. This CDR3 spans 12 amino acids. The CDR3 DNA reads TGTGCCAGCGGACTTGGAACCTACGAGCAGTACTTC. Amino acid sequence: CASGLGTYEQYF.

This clone occurred once. This chain uses TRBV30 with TRBJ2-5; 7 nucleotides agree with TRBD1. Germline lookup yields CDR1 GTSNPN and CDR2 SVGIG (reference sequence). This CDR3 is built from 13 residues. V trimming: 1 base; J trimming: 5 bases; junction bases outside the gene matches: 4. This CDR3 reads CAWSGGGLETQYF. CDR3 DNA: TGTGCCTGGAGTGGAGGGGGCTTGGAGACCCAGTACTTC.

The chain has TRBV6-4 and TRBJ2-7; TRBD2 agrees at 8 bases. CDR1 MRHNA and CDR2 SNTAGT come from the germline V gene. V trimming: 6 bases; J trimming: 3 bases; junction bases outside the gene matches: 10. This CDR3 is 15 amino acids long. The CDR3: CASRVNGAGGYEQYF. DNA for the CDR3: TGTGCCAGCAGGGTAAACGGTGCGGGGGGCTACGAGCAGTACTTC.

The J gene is TRBJ2-3, the V gene TRBV7-2; TRBD2 is a possible D gene (7 bases). V lost 4 bases and J lost 3, with 20 bases in between. Germline assignment: CDR1 SGHTA and CDR2 FQGNSA. The CDR3 loop spans 17 amino acids. CDR3: CASSSARGGGLTDTQYF. The CDR3 DNA reads as TGTGCCAGCAGCTCAGCGCGAGGGGGGGGGCTTACAGATACGCAGTATTTT. The full variable domain, in which reference TRBV7-2 and TRBJ2-3 provide the parts outside the CDR3, is GAGVSQSPSNKVTEKGKDVELRCDPISGHTALYWYRQSLGQGLEFLIYFQGNSAPDKSGLPSDRFSAERTGGSVSTLTIQRTQQEDSAVYLCASSSARGGGLTDTQYFGPGTRLTVL.

In this sample, this clone turned up once. The V and J genes are TRBV6-1 and TRBJ2-5, with a weak D call TRBD1 (5 bases). Germline V CDR1 and CDR2: MNHNS, SASEGT. V was trimmed by 11 bases and J by 5 bases, leaving 18 bases between them. There are 13 residues in the CDR3. The CDR3 DNA reads as TGTGCCGTAAAAAGGGGCGCACAGGAGACCCAGTACTTC. This sequence encodes CAVKRGAQETQYF.

This clone appeared once. The J gene is TRBJ2-7, the V gene TRBV19; D might be TRBD2 (5 bases). Trimming removed 1 base from V and 5 bases from J, with 12 bases in between. The CDR3 contains 14 residues. The germline CDR1 and CDR2 sequences are LNHDA and SQIVND (reference sequence). The DNA for the CDR3 is TGTGCCAGTAGTATAGCTGGAGGAAGGCACGAGCAGTACTTC. Translating gives CASSIAGGRHEQYF.

J is TRBJ2-7 and V is TRBV7-4; a possible D gene is TRBD2 (6 bases). From germline, CDR1 is SGHVT and CDR2 SQSDAQ. The CDR3 runs 15 residues. V was cut by 1 base and J by 4 bases, with 14 bases left in between. The CDR3 region is CASSLGRLAPYEQYF. The DNA of the CDR3 is TGTGCCAGCAGCTTAGGCCGTCTAGCGCCATACGAGCAGTACTTC.

This clone was seen only a few times. The J gene is TRBJ1-1, the V gene TRBV28, with 7 bases identical to TRBD1. Germline V gives CDR1 MDHEN, CDR2 SYDVKM. The CDR3 has 12 amino acids. V gave up 5 bases and J gave up 9 bases; unmatched junction bases: 6. The CDR3 sequence: CASSLPGQKAFF. As DNA, the CDR3 is TGTGCCAGCAGTCTCCCGGGACAGAAAGCTTTCTTT.

The chain has TRBV5-1 and TRBJ2-2; D possibly corresponds to TRBD2 (5 bases). The CDR3 totals 17 residues. Trimming pared 1 base from V and 1 base from J, leaving 14 bases between. Germline V lookup: CDR1 SGHRS, CDR2 YFSETQ. The DNA of the CDR3 is TGCGCCAGCAGCTTGATAGTAACCGGGGTGAACACCGGGGAGCTGTTTTTT. Its protein product is CASSLIVTGVNTGELFF.

This clone occurred once. This chain uses TRBV5-4 with TRBJ2-7, with D perhaps TRBD1 (5 bases). Germline CDR1 and CDR2: SGHNT and YYREEE (reference sequence). V gave up 1 base and J gave up 5 bases, with 10 bases separating them. The CDR3 has 13 residues. CDR3 sequence reads: CASSLYQGNEQYF. The CDR3 DNA sequence: TGTGCCAGCAGCTTGTACCAGGGCAACGAGCAGTACTTC.

The V and J genes are TRBV5-4 and TRBJ1-6, with a possible D match to TRBD1 (5 bases). With 4 bases removed from V and 0 bases from J, the gap between germline ends came to 14 bases. This CDR3 region has 17 residues. Looked up from germline, CDR1 is SGHNT and CDR2 is YYREEE (reference sequence). DNA for the CDR3: TGTGCCAGCAGCCTGGGGCGGGGGAGCTCCTATAATTCACCCCTCCACTTT. It is translated as CASSLGRGSSYNSPLHF.

The gene calls are TRBV19 and TRBJ2-1; D might be TRBD2 (5 bases). The CDR3 is made up of 15 amino acids. V lost 7 bases to trimming and J lost 0 bases, with 13 bases between them. Germline CDR1 and CDR2: LNHDA and SQIVND (reference sequence). CDR3 amino acids: CASITNRGSYNEQFF. The CDR3 coding sequence is TGTGCCAGTATCACTAACCGGGGCTCCTACAATGAGCAGTTCTTC.

This chain connects TRBV10-1 to TRBJ2-1, with 7 positions matching TRBD1. J gave up 4 bases and V 11 bases, and 14 bases lay outside the gene matches. The V gene's germline CDR1 is WNHNN and CDR2 SYGVQD (reference sequence). The CDR3 has 15 amino acids. The CDR3 loop is CASPGQLYKYNEQFF. The CDR3 nucleotides are TGCGCCTCGCCGGGACAGCTTTACAAATACAATGAGCAGTTCTTC.

The V and J genes are TRBV7-9 and TRBJ2-3, with 7 bases identical to TRBD2. The CDR3 has 15 residues. The V segment lost 5 bases and the J segment 0 bases; nucleotides outside the gene matches: 5. The germline V gene has CDR1 SEHNR and CDR2 FQNEAQ (reference sequence). The DNA of the CDR3 is TGTGCCAGCAGCAAATTTAGCGGGAGCACAGATACGCAGTATTTT. Amino acids: CASSKFSGSTDTQYF.

This clone turned up a few times. The CDR3 spells CASSETAYEQYF. CDR3 DNA sequence: TGTGCCAGCAGTGAAACTGCCTACGAGCAGTACTTC. This chain connects TRBV2 to TRBJ2-7; no firm D call. The CDR3 contains 12 residues. Germline-derived CDR1 and CDR2 are SNHLY and FYNNEI. With 2 bases removed from V and 2 bases from J, the gap between germline ends came to 4 bases.

This rearrangement joins TRBV10-3 to TRBJ2-5; 8 bases agree with TRBD1. Trimming took 1 base from V and 5 from J; bases not matched to a gene: 12. CDR1 and CDR2 from the germline V gene are ENHRY and SYGVKD. This CDR3 is built from 17 residues. CDR3 nucleotide sequence: TGTGCCATCAGTGAGTTGCAATTGGGACAGGCCCATGAGACCCAGTACTTC. Translation gives CAISELQLGQAHETQYF.

A single count supports this clone. The gene calls are TRBV5-1 and TRBJ1-2; the D gene is possibly TRBD1 (6 bases). CDR1 SGHRS and CDR2 YFSETQ come from the germline V gene. With 0 bases removed from V and 6 bases from J, the gap between germline ends came to 9 bases. The CDR3 runs to 13 residues. CDR3 amino acids: CASSLDRENGYTF. In DNA, the CDR3 is TGCGCCAGCAGCTTGGACAGGGAAAATGGCTACACCTTC.

The chain employs TRBV11-1 and TRBJ2-7, with a possible D match to TRBD2 (5 bases). CDR1 is SGHAT, CDR2 FQDESV, per germline (reference sequence). The ends were cut back, 5 bases at V and 2 bases at J, with 13 bases in the middle. The CDR3 spans 14 residues. CDR3: CASSQRRVPYEQYF. The CDR3 coding sequence is TGTGCCAGCAGCCAAAGGCGGGTACCCTACGAGCAGTACTTC.

The chain links TRBV5-1 to TRBJ2-3; the match to TRBD2 covers 8 bases. V lost 4 bases and J lost 0; bases outside the gene matches: 7. The CDR3 is 16 amino acids. CDR1 is SGHRS, CDR2 YFSETQ, per germline. The CDR3 sequence is CASSVLSGTSTDTQYF. The CDR3 DNA reads as TGCGCCAGCAGCGTACTTAGCGGGACCAGCACAGATACGCAGTATTTT.

The chain joins TRBV28 to TRBJ1-2; 8 nucleotides agree with TRBD1. Germline CDR1 MDHEN, CDR2 SYDVKM. This CDR3 is 15 amino acids long. With 5 bases clipped from V and 4 bases from J, the junction kept 9 bases outside the gene matches. CDR3 nucleotides: TGTGCCAGCAGTACTCACAGGGGGAATAGCTATGGCTACACCTTC. Its translation: CASSTHRGNSYGYTF.